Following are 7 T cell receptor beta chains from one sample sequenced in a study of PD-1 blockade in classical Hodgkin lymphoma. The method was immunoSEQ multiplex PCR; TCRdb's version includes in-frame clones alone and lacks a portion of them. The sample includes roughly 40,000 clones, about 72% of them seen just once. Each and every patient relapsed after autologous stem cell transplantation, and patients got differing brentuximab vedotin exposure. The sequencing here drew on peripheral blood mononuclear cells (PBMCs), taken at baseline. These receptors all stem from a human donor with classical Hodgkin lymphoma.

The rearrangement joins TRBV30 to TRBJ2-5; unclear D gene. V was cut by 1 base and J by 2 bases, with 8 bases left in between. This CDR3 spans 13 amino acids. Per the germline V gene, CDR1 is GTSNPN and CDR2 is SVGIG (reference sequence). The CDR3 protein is CAWSAQPQETQYF. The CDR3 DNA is TGTGCCTGGAGTGCCCAGCCGCAAGAGACCCAGTACTTC.

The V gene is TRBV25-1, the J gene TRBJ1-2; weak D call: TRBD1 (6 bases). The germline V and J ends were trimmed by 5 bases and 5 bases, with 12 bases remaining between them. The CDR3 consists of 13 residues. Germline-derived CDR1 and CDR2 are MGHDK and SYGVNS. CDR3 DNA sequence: TGTGCCAGCAGTAAGGACAGCCAATATGGCTACACCTTC. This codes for CASSKDSQYGYTF.

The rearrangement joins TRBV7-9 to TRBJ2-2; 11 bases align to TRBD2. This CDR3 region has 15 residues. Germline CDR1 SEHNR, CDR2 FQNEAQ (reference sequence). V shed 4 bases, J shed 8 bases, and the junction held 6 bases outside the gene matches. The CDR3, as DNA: TGTGCCAGCAGCTCGCGACTAGCGGGAACGGGGGAGCTGTTTTTT. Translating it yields CASSSRLAGTGELFF.

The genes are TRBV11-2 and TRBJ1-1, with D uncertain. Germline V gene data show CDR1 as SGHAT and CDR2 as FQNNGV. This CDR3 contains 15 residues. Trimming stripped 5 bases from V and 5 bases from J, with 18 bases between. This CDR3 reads CASSKRIGEETEAFF. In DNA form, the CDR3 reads TGTGCCAGCAGCAAAAGAATTGGAGAGGAGACTGAAGCTTTCTTT. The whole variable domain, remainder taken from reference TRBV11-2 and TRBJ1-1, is EAGVAQSPRYKIIEKRQSVAFWCNPISGHATLYWYQQILGQGPKLLIQFQNNGVVDDSQLPKDRFSAERLKGVDSTLKIQPAKLEDSAVYLCASSKRIGEETEAFFGQGTRLTVV.

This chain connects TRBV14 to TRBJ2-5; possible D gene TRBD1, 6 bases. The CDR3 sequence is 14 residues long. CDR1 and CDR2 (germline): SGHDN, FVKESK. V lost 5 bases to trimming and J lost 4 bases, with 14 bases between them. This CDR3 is CASSFTGFGETQYF. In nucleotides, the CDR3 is TGTGCCAGCAGCTTTACAGGGTTTGGAGAGACCCAGTACTTC.

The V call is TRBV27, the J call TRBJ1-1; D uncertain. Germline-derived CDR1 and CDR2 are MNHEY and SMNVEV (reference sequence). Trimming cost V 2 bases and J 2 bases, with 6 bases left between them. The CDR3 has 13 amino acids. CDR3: CASSLQTNTEAFF. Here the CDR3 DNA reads TGTGCCAGCAGTTTACAGACTAACACTGAAGCTTTCTTT.

CDR3 coding DNA: TGTGCCAGCAGCGTTATAGCGGGAGGGCCATCAGATACGCAGTATTTT. This translates into CASSVIAGGPSDTQYF. V and J are TRBV5-4 and TRBJ2-3; 11 positions match TRBD2. V dropped 4 bases and J dropped 4; count of bases not matched to a gene: 8. The CDR3 spans 16 residues. Germline CDR1 reads SGHNT; CDR2 reads YYREEE (reference sequence). Full variable domain (missing parts from reference TRBV5-4 and TRBJ2-3): ETGVTQSPTHLIKTRGQQVTLRCSSQSGHNTVSWYQQALGQGPQFIFQYYREEENGRGNFPPRFSGLQFPNYSSELNVNALELDDSALYLCASSVIAGGPSDTQYFGPGTRLTVL.